The rows below give T cell receptor beta chains drawn from one sample of a study of T-cell memory formation after mild COVID-19. Via MiXCR, TCRdb re-called the 5' RACE reads, giving one row per CDR3 protein. The repertoire holds 250,000 to 350,000 distinct CDR3 sequences, with 13% to 15% as singletons. Sequenced: PBMCs or a T cell subset sorted from them (not recorded which). The receptors were sampled from a man younger than 35 who had mild COVID-19 (a few samples of this study predate the infection). Cell type and time point are not known. Both conserved end residues are part of each CDR3. The D gene is left open where the match is weak. Some rows mark clone size as missing; the rest say once, few, many or name a class of expanded clone.

TRBJ2-2 TRBV10-3 TRBD1 NA CAIRKDREAGELFF TGTGCCATCAGAAAGGACAGGGAGGCCGGGGAGCTGTTTTTT
TRBJ2-1 TRBV4-3 TRBD1 few CASSLITGGNEQFF TGCGCCAGCAGCCTCATTACAGGGGGGAATGAGCAGTTCTTC
TRBJ2-5 TRBV4-2 NA NA CASSQDGRPETQYF TGTGCCAGCAGCCAAGATGGGCGTCCTGAGACCCAGTACTTC
TRBJ2-7 TRBV7-2 NA many CASSLAGMAAAYEQYF TGTGCCAGCAGCTTAGCGGGGATGGCAGCGGCCTACGAGCAGTACTTC
TRBJ2-3 TRBV9 TRBD1 many CASSAGLLGRGQTDTQYF TGTGCCAGCAGCGCAGGTCTCCTCGGCAGGGGGCAAACAGATACGCAGTATTTT
TRBJ2-5 TRBV4-3 NA few CASSQDIIETQYF TGCGCCAGCAGCCAAGACATAATTGAGACCCAGTACTTC
TRBJ2-6 TRBV28 TRBD2 few CASSGGVAGANVLTF TGTGCCAGCAGTGGGGGGGTCGCTGGGGCCAACGTCCTGACTTTC
TRBJ2-7 TRBV4-2 NA few CASREEDGDLGEQYF TGTGCCAGCAGAGAGGAGGACGGGGACCTGGGCGAGCAGTACTTC
TRBJ2-4 TRBV4-2 NA few CASSQDGVAKNIQYF TGTGCCAGCAGCCAAGATGGGGTAGCCAAAAACATTCAGTACTTC
TRBJ1-1 TRBV12-3/TRBV12-4 NA NA CASSVKGVMNTEAFF TGTGCCAGCAGTGTAAAAGGGGTCATGAACACTGAAGCTTTCTTT
TRBJ1-5 TRBV28 NA NA CASSSSQTSNQPQHF TGTGCCAGCAGTAGTTCCCAGACTAGCAATCAGCCCCAGCATTTT
TRBJ2-1 TRBV18 TRBD2 many CASSPASGGAGIEQFF TGTGCCAGCTCACCAGCTAGCGGGGGGGCCGGTATTGAGCAGTTCTTC
TRBJ1-1 TRBV7-9 NA few CASSLAPGKNTEAFF TGTGCCAGCAGCTTAGCCCCAGGGAAGAACACTGAAGCTTTCTTT
TRBJ2-5 TRBV6-4 NA few CARKQQLQETQYF TGTGCCAGAAAACAGCAGCTCCAAGAGACCCAGTACTTC